A single sample gave rise to the 29 T cell receptor beta chains below, sequenced in a study of T cell repertoires in cytomegalovirus infection. Each CDR3 protein is one row after TCRdb ran MiXCR on the reads. This table holds more than 250,000 distinct CDR3 sequences, around a quarter found once. Their specific antigens are unknown. Sequencing used cultured PBMCs, obtained from culture after CMV antigen stimulation. All receptors come from a human donor in good health (CMV status not recorded). Some clones in this sample may be carry-over from other donors' samples.

In its sample, this clonotype was seen many times. The rearrangement joins TRBV7-9 to TRBJ1-5; D uncertain. CDR1 is SEHNR, CDR2 FQNEAQ, per germline (reference sequence). The CDR3 totals 14 residues. Between the trimmed V and J ends, which lost 5 bases and 3 bases, there was a span of 11 bases. This CDR3 is CASSPDGYNQPQHF. CDR3 nucleotides: TGTGCCAGCAGCCCTGACGGTTACAATCAGCCCCAGCATTTT.

This clonotype was detected a few times. This sequence joins TRBV18 and TRBJ2-1, with unresolved D. Germline loops: CDR1 KGHSH, CDR2 LQKENI. CDR3 size: 13 residues. Trimming cost V 5 bases and J 6 bases, with 11 bases left between them. The CDR3 DNA is TGTGCCAGCTCAATCCCCCCTGGCAATGAGCAGTTCTTC. Protein product: CASSIPPGNEQFF.

This clonotype was picked up many times. The chain recombines TRBV12-3 or TRBV12-4 with TRBJ1-1; 7 nucleotides line up with TRBD1. The V and J ends lost 6 bases and 3 bases, in that order; junction bases with no gene match: 7. The CDR3 has 14 residues. The CDR3 loop is CASSNRGRDTEAFF. The CDR3 nucleotides are TGTGCCAGCAGCAACAGGGGTCGTGACACTGAAGCTTTCTTT.

V usage is TRBV2 and J usage is TRBJ2-7; D is undetermined. Germline V gene data show CDR1 as SNHLY and CDR2 as FYNNEI. The V end lost 4 bases, the J end lost 3 bases, and 7 bases lay between the germline ends. The CDR3 contains 12 residues. CDR3 in DNA: TGTGCCAGCAGTGTACAGAGCTACGAGCAGTACGTC. Translating it yields CASSVQSYEQYV.

In this sample, this clonotype turned up a few times. The V call is TRBV6-5, the J call TRBJ2-7; 7 nucleotides match TRBD1. V dropped 0 bases and J dropped 4; count of bases not matched to a gene: 6. CDR3 length: 15 amino acids. Germline CDR1 and CDR2: MNHEY and SVGAGI. The CDR3 DNA reads TGTGCCAGCAGTTACTCCGAGGGGGCAGGGTACGAGCAGTACTTC. It yields the protein CASSYSEGAGYEQYF.

This sequence joins TRBV10-2 and TRBJ2-7; TRBD1 agrees at 8 bases. The CDR3 loop spans 20 amino acids. The germline gives CDR1 WSHSY, CDR2 SAAADI. V shed 8 bases, J shed 1 base, and the junction held 25 bases outside the gene matches. The CDR3 nucleotides read TGCGCCAGCGACCACAGGACAGGGTGGGGGGCCTCTGTGGGGTCCTACGAGCAGTACGTC. This sequence encodes CASDHRTGWGASVGSYEQYV.

This clonotype was seen a few times. V and J are TRBV25-1 and TRBJ1-5; D is ambiguous. Looked up from germline, CDR1 is MGHDK and CDR2 is SYGVNS. The CDR3 runs to 14 residues. The germline V and J ends were trimmed by 1 base and 3 bases, with 7 bases remaining between them. This CDR3 reads CASSELGPNQPQHF. CDR3 DNA sequence: TGTGCCAGCAGTGAATTGGGTCCCAATCAGCCCCAGCATTTT. The full variable domain, completed using reference TRBV25-1 and TRBJ1-5, is EADIYQTPRYLVIGTGKKITLECSQTMGHDKMYWYQQDPGMELHLIHYSYGVNSTEKGDLSSESTVSRIRTEHFPLTLESARPSHTSQYLCASSELGPNQPQHFGDGTRLSIL.

The gene calls are TRBV6-1 and TRBJ2-3; D is unresolved. This CDR3 contains 14 residues. Germline lookup yields CDR1 MNHNS and CDR2 SASEGT. V was pared by 5 bases and J by 1 base, with 10 bases between. The CDR3 DNA reads as TGTGCCAGCAGTAGCACCTCCCGCACAGATACGCAGTATTTT. Amino acid sequence: CASSSTSRTDTQYF.

The rearrangement uses TRBV7-2 and TRBJ2-5, with a possible D match to TRBD1 (7 bases). V lost 4 bases and J lost 3, with 12 bases in between. Germline CDR1 and CDR2: SGHTA and FQGNSA. This CDR3 contains 14 residues. CDR3 in amino acids: CASSWQGGEETQYF. CDR3 nucleotides: TGTGCCAGCAGCTGGCAGGGGGGAGAAGAGACCCAGTACTTC.

This clonotype was seen repeatedly, ten times or more. The chain recombines TRBV7-9 with TRBJ2-1, with no clear D. CDR3 size: 15 residues. CDR1 is SEHNR, CDR2 FQNEAQ, per germline (reference sequence). V lost 1 base to trimming and J lost 0 bases, with 7 bases between them. The CDR3 nucleotides read TGTGCCAGCAGCTTAGGAGTTCGCTCCTACAATGAGCAGTTCTTC. Its translation: CASSLGVRSYNEQFF.

Concerning this clonotype: At one of its ends the junction is not consistent with the germline gene, which may arise from a read error. The V and J genes are TRBV6-2 or TRBV6-3 and TRBJ2-1; D is perhaps TRBD2 (6 bases). CDR1 and CDR2 from the germline V gene are MNHEY and SVGEGT. This CDR3 is 19 amino acids long. The CDR3: CASSYSIQPGLVSYNELFF. The DNA for the CDR3 is TGTGCCAGCAGTTACTCGATCCAGCCGGGACTCGTCTCCTACAATGAGCTGTTCTTC.

This clonotype was recorded a few times. CDR3 sequence: CASSFGSGRGSYNEQFF. CDR3 nucleotides: TGTGCCAGCAGTTTTGGGAGCGGGAGGGGCTCCTACAATGAGCAGTTCTTC. The rearrangement uses TRBV28 and TRBJ2-1; 10 positions match TRBD2. This CDR3 has 17 residues. V lost 3 bases and J lost 0; bases outside the gene matches: 5. The germline CDR1 and CDR2 sequences are MDHEN and SYDVKM.

This rearrangement joins TRBV6-2 or TRBV6-3 to TRBJ2-2; D gene uncertain. The germline CDR1 and CDR2 sequences are MNHEY and SVGEGT. The V end lost 5 bases, the J end lost 1 base, and 5 bases lay between the germline ends. There are 13 residues in the CDR3. In DNA, the CDR3 is TGTGCCAGCAGTCTTTGGAACACCGGGGAGCTGTTTTTT. This encodes CASSLWNTGELFF.

This rearrangement joins TRBV20-1 to TRBJ2-7, with D possibly being TRBD1 or TRBD2 (5 bases each). V was shortened by 1 base and J by 5 bases, with 9 bases between the two germline ends. Germline CDR1 and CDR2: DFQATT and SNEGSKA (reference sequence). This CDR3 contains 12 residues. DNA for the CDR3: TGCAGTGCTAGAGGGGTGGGGGACGAGCAGTACTTC. This translates into CSARGVGDEQYF.

V is TRBV19 and J is TRBJ2-3, with a possible D match to TRBD2 (7 bases). The CDR3 is 14 amino acids. Germline V gene data show CDR1 as LNHDA and CDR2 as SQIVND (reference sequence). The V and J ends lost 5 bases and 6 bases respectively, with 15 bases between them. This CDR3 reads CASSLGEGVDTQYF. CDR3 nucleotides: TGTGCCAGTAGTCTGGGGGAGGGGGTGGATACGCAGTATTTT.

This clonotype was seen ten or more times. The chain combines TRBV4-1 with TRBJ1-1; TRBD1 matches 8 bases. From germline, CDR1 is MGHRA and CDR2 YSYEKL. The length of the CDR3 is 15 residues. Trimming cost V 3 bases and J 3 bases; bases outside gene matches: 6. The CDR3 spells CASSHSGTGDTEAFF. The CDR3 nucleotides are TGCGCCAGCAGCCACAGCGGGACAGGCGACACTGAAGCTTTCTTT.

This clonotype was seen only a few times. The V gene is TRBV7-6, the J gene TRBJ2-7; D uncertain. The CDR3 sequence is 15 residues long. Germline CDR1 is SGHVS and CDR2 is FNYEAQ. Trimming cost V 5 bases and J 2 bases, with 16 bases left between them. The chain's CDR3 is CASSRGIENPYEQYV. In DNA, the CDR3 is TGTGCCAGCAGCCGAGGCATAGAGAATCCCTACGAGCAGTACGTC.

The table lists this clonotype with a few counts. The chain couples TRBV9 to TRBJ2-4; 7 positions agree with TRBD1. From germline, CDR1 is SGDLS and CDR2 YYNGEE. This CDR3 has 15 amino acids. The junction had 8 bases not matched to a gene; V was cut back by 3 bases and J by 5 bases. CDR3 nucleotides: TGTGCCAGCAGCGCCTCGGCCGGGACAGAAAACATTCAGTACTTC. Translated, it gives CASSASAGTENIQYF.

This clonotype was detected a few times. The chain joins TRBV7-9 to TRBJ1-2; the D gene is possibly TRBD1 (6 bases). V dropped 5 bases and J dropped 7 bases, with 20 bases sitting between them. The CDR3 length is 15 residues. The V gene's germline CDR1 is SEHNR and CDR2 FQNEAQ (reference sequence). In nucleotides, the CDR3 is TGTGCCAGCAGCCAAGCTAAACAGGGATTTGGTGGCTACACCTTC. Residues: CASSQAKQGFGGYTF.

The J gene is TRBJ2-2, the V gene TRBV12-3 or TRBV12-4, with D perhaps matching TRBD1 or TRBD2 (6 bases each). This CDR3 spans 15 amino acids. Trimming removed 5 bases from V and 4 bases from J, with 14 bases in between. The CDR3 sequence is CASSAVGGVTGELFF. DNA of the CDR3: TGTGCCAGCAGTGCCGTGGGGGGCGTCACCGGGGAGCTGTTTTTT.

This clonotype occurred a few times. V and J are TRBV6-5 and TRBJ2-7; 9 bases map to TRBD1. The CDR3 totals 16 residues. The V gene's germline CDR1 is MNHEY and CDR2 SVGAGI. The J segment lost 6 bases and the V segment lost 2 bases, leaving 11 bases of the junction unmatched. CDR3 sequence reads: CASSYANRDRVREQYV. Written as DNA, the CDR3 is TGTGCCAGCAGTTACGCGAACCGGGACAGGGTCCGCGAGCAGTACGTC.

This rearrangement joins TRBV5-1 to TRBJ2-5; D unclear. V gave up 0 bases and J gave up 3 bases, with 6 bases separating them. The CDR3 is 13 amino acids. The V gene's germline CDR1 is SGHRS and CDR2 YFSETQ. CDR3 sequence reads: CASSLGQKETQYF. CDR3 sequence (DNA): TGCGCCAGCAGCTTGGGCCAGAAAGAGACCCAGTACTTC.

DNA of the CDR3: TGTGCCAGCAGCTTAGGGGGACTACCGGGGGAGACCCAGTACTTC. This gives the protein CASSLGGLPGETQYF. This chain links TRBV7-6 with TRBJ2-5, with 7 nucleotides matching TRBD2. The CDR3 is made up of 15 amino acids. Germline assignment: CDR1 SGHVS and CDR2 FNYEAQ. Trimming at V came to 1 base and at J to 5 bases, leaving 7 bases not matched to a gene.

The chain recombines TRBV20-1 with TRBJ2-1; 9 bases match TRBD2. The CDR3 is 15 amino acids. The V gene end was trimmed by 1 base and the J gene end by 9 bases; junction bases not matched to a gene: 10. The germline V gene encodes CDR1 DFQATT and CDR2 SNEGSKA (reference sequence). CDR3 in amino acids: CSARAGSGRSREQFF. DNA of the CDR3: TGCAGTGCTAGAGCGGGAAGCGGGAGGTCGCGTGAGCAGTTCTTC.

This clonotype came up many times. The chain couples TRBV3-1 to TRBJ2-1, with TRBD2 identical over 14 bases. This CDR3 has 16 amino acids. Germline CDR1 and CDR2: LGHDT and YNNKEL (reference sequence). The J segment lost 11 bases and the V segment lost 0 bases, leaving 6 bases of the junction unmatched. CDR3 in amino acids: CASSQDGTSGSGKQFF. The CDR3, as DNA: TGTGCCAGCAGCCAAGATGGGACTAGCGGGAGTGGGAAGCAGTTCTTC.

At least ten counts were recorded for this clonotype. This chain joins TRBV6-2 or TRBV6-3 and TRBJ2-1; TRBD2 agrees at 12 bases. Germline V gene data show CDR1 as MNHEY and CDR2 as SVGEGT. The CDR3 runs 14 residues. J was trimmed by 8 bases and V by 7 bases; bases with no gene match: 6. CDR3 sequence reads: CASKTSGRSDEQFF. CDR3 sequence (DNA): TGTGCCAGCAAGACTAGCGGGAGATCTGATGAGCAGTTCTTC.

This chain joins TRBV29-1 and TRBJ1-5, with D possibly TRBD1 on 6 matching bases. The V end was cut by 7 bases, the J end by 4 bases, with 11 bases between. CDR3 size: 12 residues. The germline CDR1 and CDR2 sequences are SQVTM and ANQGSEA. The CDR3 DNA reads TGCAGCGCCTCACAGGGAAATCAGCCCCAGCATTTT. Protein sequence: CSASQGNQPQHF.

This clonotype was seen more than once but under ten times. The chain has TRBV5-4 and TRBJ2-2; TRBD2 matches at 8 bases. From germline, CDR1 is SGHNT and CDR2 YYREEE (reference sequence). After removal of 3 bases from V and 5 bases from J, the junction contained 6 bases not matched to a gene. CDR3 length equals 15 residues. This CDR3 reads CASSSGGPKTGELFF. The DNA of the CDR3 is TGTGCCAGCAGCTCGGGAGGGCCAAAAACCGGGGAGCTGTTTTTT.

The rearrangement uses TRBV12-3 or TRBV12-4 and TRBJ2-2; D uncertain. Trimming took 5 bases from V and 4 from J, leaving 11 bases between them. The CDR3 consists of 14 residues. The CDR3 DNA reads as TGTGCCAGCAGTGTAGTCGGCGGCACCGGGGAGCTGTTTTTT. Translation: CASSVVGGTGELFF.